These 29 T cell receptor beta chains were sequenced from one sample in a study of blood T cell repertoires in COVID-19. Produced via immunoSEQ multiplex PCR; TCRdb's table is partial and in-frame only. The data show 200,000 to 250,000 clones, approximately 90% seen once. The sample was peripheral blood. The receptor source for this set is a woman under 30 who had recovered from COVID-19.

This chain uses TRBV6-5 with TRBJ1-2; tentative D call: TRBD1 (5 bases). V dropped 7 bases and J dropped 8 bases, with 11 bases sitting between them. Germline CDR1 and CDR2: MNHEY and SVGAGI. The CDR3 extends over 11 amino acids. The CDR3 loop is CASTAGYGYTF. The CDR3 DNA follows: TGTGCCAGCACCGCAGGGTACGGCTACACCTTC.

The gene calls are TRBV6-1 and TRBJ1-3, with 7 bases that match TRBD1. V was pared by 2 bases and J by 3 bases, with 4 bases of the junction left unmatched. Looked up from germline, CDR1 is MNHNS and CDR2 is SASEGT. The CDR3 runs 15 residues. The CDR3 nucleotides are TGTGCCAGCAGTGAAACAGGGGTTGGTGGAAACACCATATATTTT. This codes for CASSETGVGGNTIYF.

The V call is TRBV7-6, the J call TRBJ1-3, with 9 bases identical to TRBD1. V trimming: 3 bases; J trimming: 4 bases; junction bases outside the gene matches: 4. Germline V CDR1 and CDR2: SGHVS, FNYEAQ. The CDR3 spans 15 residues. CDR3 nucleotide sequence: TGTGCCAGCAGCTTGGACAGGGGTTCCGGAAACACCATATATTTT. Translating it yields CASSLDRGSGNTIYF. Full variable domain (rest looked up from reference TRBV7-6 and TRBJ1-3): GAGVSQSPRYKVTKRGQDVALRCDPISGHVSLYWYRQALGQGPEFLTYFNYEAQQDKSGLPNDRFSAERPEGSISTLTIQRTEQRDSAMYRCASSLDRGSGNTIYFGEGSWLTVV.

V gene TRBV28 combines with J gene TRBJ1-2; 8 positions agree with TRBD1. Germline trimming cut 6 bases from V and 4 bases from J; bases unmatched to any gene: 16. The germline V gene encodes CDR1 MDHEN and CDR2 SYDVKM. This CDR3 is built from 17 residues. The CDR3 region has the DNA TGTGCCAGCAGCCCCGGGACAGGCCTGTTCTCGGGCTATGGCTACACCTTC. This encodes CASSPGTGLFSGYGYTF.

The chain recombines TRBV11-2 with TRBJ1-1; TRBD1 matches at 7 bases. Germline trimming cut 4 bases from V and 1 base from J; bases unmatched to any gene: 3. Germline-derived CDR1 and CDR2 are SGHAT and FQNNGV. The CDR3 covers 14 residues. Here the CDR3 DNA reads TGTGCCAGCAGCTCAGGGGGATCGAACACTGAAGCTTTCTTT. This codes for CASSSGGSNTEAFF.

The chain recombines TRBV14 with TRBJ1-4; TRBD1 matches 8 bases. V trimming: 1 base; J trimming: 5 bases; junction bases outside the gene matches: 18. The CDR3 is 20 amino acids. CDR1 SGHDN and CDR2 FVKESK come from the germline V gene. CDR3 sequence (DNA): TGTGCCAGCAGCCAAGCTCCGAGGGCAGGGGGCGCAGGGAGGAATGAAAAACTGTTTTTT. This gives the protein CASSQAPRAGGAGRNEKLFF.

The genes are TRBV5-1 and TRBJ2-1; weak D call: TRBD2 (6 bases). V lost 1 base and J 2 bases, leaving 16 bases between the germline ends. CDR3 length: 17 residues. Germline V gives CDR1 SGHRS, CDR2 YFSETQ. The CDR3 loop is CASSLYSGELAYNEQFF. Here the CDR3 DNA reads TGCGCCAGCAGCTTGTATTCGGGGGAACTAGCCTACAATGAGCAGTTCTTC.

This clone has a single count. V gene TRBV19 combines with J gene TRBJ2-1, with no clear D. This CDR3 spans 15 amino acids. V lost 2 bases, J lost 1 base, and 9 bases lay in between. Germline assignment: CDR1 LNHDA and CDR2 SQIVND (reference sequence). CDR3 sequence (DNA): TGTGCCAGTAGTATAACCGCTAGTTCCTACAATGAGCAGTTCTTC. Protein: CASSITASSYNEQFF.

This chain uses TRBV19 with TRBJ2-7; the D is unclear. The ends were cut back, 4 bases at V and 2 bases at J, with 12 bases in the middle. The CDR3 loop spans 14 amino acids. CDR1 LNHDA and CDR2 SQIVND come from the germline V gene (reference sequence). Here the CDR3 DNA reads TGTGCCAGTAGTACCCGACACCCTACCTACGAGCAGTACTTC. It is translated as CASSTRHPTYEQYF.

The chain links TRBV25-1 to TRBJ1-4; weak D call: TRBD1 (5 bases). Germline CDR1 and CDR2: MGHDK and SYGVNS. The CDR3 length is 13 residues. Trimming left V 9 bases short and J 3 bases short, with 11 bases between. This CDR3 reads CASREQANEKLFF. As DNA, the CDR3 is TGTGCCAGTAGGGAACAGGCTAATGAAAAACTGTTTTTT.

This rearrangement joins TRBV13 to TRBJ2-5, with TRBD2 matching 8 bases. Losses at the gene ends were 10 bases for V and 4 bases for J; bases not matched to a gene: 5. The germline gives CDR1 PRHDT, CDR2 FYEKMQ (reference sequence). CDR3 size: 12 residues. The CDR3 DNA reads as TGTGCCACGGGAGCGGGAGCAGAGACCCAGTACTTC. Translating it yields CATGAGAETQYF.

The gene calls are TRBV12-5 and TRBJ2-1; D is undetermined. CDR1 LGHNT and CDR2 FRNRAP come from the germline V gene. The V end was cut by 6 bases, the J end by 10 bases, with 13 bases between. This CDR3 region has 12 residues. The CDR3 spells CASGPGRREQFF. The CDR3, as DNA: TGTGCTAGTGGGCCGGGTCGCCGCGAGCAGTTCTTC.

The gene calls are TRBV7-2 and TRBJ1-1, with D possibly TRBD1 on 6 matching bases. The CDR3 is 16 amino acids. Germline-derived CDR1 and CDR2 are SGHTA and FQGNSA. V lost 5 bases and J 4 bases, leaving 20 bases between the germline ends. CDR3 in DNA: TGTGCCAGCAGCAAGAACCACAGGGTAGCGGGCACTGAAGCTTTCTTT. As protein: CASSKNHRVAGTEAFF.

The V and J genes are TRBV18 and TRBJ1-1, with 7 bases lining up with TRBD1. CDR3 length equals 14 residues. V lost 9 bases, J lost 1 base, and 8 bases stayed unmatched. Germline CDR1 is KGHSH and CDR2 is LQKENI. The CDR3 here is CASTLRDRNTEAFF. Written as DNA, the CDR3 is TGTGCCAGTACCCTTCGGGACAGGAACACTGAAGCTTTCTTT.

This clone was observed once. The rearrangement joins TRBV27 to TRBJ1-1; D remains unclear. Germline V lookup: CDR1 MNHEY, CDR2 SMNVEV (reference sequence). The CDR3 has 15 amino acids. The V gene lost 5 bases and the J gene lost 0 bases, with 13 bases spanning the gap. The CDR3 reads CASSHGRGMNTEAFF. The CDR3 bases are TGTGCCAGCAGTCACGGACGAGGGATGAACACTGAAGCTTTCTTT.

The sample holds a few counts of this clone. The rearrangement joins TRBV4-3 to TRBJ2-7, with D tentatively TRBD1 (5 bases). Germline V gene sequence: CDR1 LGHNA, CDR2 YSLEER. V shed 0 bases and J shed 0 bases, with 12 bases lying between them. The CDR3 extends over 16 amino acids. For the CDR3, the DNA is TGCGCCAGCAGCCAAGAGTCCGGACACCCCTCCTACGAGCAGTACTTC. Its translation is CASSQESGHPSYEQYF.

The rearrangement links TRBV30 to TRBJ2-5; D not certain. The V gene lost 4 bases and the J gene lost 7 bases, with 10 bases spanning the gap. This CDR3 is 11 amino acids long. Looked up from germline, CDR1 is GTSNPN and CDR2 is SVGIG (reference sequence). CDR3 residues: CAWIERGTQYF. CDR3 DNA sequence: TGTGCCTGGATCGAACGCGGGACCCAGTACTTC. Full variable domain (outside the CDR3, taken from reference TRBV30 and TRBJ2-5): SQTIHQWPATLVQPVGSPLSLECTVEGTSNPNLYWYRQAAGRGLQLLFYSVGIGQISSEVPQNLSASRPQDRQFILSSKKLLLSDSGFYLCAWIERGTQYFGPGTRLLVL.

In nucleotides, the CDR3 is TGTGCCAGCAGTCGAAACATCAATGGTCAGCCCCAGCATTTT. This encodes CASSRNINGQPQHF. The chain has TRBV6-2 or TRBV6-3 and TRBJ1-5, with D hard to call. The V gene's germline CDR1 is MNHEY and CDR2 SVGEGT. The V end was cut by 5 bases, the J end by 6 bases, with 14 bases between. CDR3 size: 14 residues.

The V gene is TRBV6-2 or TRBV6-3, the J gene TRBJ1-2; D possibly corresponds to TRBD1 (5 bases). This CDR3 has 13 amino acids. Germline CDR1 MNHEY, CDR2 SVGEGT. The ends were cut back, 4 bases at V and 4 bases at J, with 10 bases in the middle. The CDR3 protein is CASSSQDRYGYTF. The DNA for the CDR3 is TGTGCCAGCAGTTCACAGGACCGCTATGGCTACACCTTC.

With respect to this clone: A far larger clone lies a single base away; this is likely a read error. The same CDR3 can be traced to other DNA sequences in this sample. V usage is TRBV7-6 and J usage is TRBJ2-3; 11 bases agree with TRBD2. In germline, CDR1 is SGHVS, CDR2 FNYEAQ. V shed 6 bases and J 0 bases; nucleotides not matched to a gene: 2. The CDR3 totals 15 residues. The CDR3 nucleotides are TGTGCCAGCAGTTGGACTAGCGGGAGCACAGATACGCAGTATTTT. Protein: CASSWTSGSTDTQYF.

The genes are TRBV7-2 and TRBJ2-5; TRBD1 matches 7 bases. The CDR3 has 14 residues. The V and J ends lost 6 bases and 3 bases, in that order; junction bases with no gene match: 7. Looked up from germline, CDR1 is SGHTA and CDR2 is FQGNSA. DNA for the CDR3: TGTGCCAGCAGATTGACCACAGGGGAAGAGACCCAGTACTTC. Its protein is CASRLTTGEETQYF.

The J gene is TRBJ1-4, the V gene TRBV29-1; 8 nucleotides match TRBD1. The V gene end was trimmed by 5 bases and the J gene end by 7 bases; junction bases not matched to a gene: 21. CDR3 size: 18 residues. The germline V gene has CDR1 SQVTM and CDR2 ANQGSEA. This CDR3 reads CSVKAGTGLSWGSEKLFF. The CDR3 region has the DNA TGCAGCGTTAAAGCCGGGACAGGACTGTCCTGGGGGAGTGAAAAACTGTTTTTT.

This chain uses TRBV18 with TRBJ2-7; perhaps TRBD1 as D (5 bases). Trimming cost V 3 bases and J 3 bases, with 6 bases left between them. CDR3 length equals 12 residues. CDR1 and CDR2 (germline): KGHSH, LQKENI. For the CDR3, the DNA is TGTGCCAGCTCACCTAGGGGCTACGAGCAGTACTTC. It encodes CASSPRGYEQYF.

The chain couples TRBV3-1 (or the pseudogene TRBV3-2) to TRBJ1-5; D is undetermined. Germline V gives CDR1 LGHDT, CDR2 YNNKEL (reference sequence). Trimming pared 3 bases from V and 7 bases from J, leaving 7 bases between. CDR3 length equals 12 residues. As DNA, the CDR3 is TGTGCCAGCAGCCACAGGTGGCAGCCCCAGCATTTT. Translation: CASSHRWQPQHF.

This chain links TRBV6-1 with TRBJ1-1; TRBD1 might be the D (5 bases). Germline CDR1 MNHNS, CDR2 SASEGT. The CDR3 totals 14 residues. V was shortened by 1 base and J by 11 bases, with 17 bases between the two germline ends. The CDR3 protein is CASSEERQIFLAFF. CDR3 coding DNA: TGTGCCAGCAGTGAAGAAAGACAGATCTTTTTGGCTTTCTTT.

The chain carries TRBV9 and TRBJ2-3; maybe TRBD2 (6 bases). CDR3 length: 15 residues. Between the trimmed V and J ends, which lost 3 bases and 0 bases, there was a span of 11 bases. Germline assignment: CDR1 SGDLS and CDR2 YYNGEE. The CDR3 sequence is CASSAGEDSTDTQYF. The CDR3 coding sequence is TGTGCCAGCAGCGCCGGGGAGGATAGCACAGATACGCAGTATTTT.

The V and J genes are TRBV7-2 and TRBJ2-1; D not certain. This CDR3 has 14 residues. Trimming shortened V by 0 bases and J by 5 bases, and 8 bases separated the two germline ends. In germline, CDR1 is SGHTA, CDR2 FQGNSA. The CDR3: CASSLATIDNEQFF. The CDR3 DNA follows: TGTGCCAGCAGCTTAGCCACTATTGACAATGAGCAGTTCTTC.

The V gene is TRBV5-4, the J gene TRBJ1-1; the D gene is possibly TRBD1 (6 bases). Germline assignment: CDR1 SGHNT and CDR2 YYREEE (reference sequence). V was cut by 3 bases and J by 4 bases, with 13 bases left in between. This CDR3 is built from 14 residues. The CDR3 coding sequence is TGTGCCAGCAGCTCGGACAGCCGTGTCACTGAAGCTTTCTTT. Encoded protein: CASSSDSRVTEAFF.

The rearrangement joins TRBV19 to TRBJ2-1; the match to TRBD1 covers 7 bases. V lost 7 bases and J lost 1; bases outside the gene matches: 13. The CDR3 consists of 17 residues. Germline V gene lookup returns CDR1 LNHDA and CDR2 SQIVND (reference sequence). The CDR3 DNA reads TGTGCCAGTACCCATGTAGGGGGCAGGGGGTCCTACAATGAGCAGTTCTTC. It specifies CASTHVGGRGSYNEQFF.